This T cell receptor beta chain was observed in a study of blood T cell repertoires in COVID-19 (dated by TCRdb to the early 2020s). Regarding the research as a whole: The collaborator samples originated in the United States, Italy and Spain and spanned the acute and convalescent phases of COVID-19. Deeply sampled blood TCRbeta repertoires from subjects exposed to, actively infected with, or recovered from COVID-19 were included in the dataset. The material from the prospective study consisted of cDNA or gDNA derived from T cells, B-cell-depleted T cells, or PBMCs. Sample metadata almost always included a de-identified subject ID, COVID-19 status, age in years and sex. The repertoires were released in a freely available public database meant as a resource for research on the immune response to SARS-CoV-2. Samples were obtained from the ongoing ImmuneRACE study (first 160 participants) and from 1,200 or so subjects provided by 6 global collaborators. Where HLA class I and class II types were available, the types were taken from metadata supplied by the sample provider, not from assay-based typing. Study-wide conclusions, independent of this receptor: How much clinical and demographic metadata was included differed by source and by participant, and the metadata was provided uncurated.

Between the V and J ends, shortened by 4 bases and 0 bases respectively, the junction contains 19 bases. CDR1 and CDR2 are read off the germline V gene (reference sequence) as LGHDT and YNNKEL. The CDR3 covers 19 residues, taking in both the cysteine and the phenylalanine. Of the read, only the CDR3 DNA is kept; its 57 bases are in frame from base 1. Enrolling through a virtual design, the prospective study's participants ranged in age from roughly 18 to 95 years and lived across 20 to 25 United States geographic areas. To assign participants to cohorts, the prospective study relied on clinical history that participants themselves reported in a screening survey and a study questionnaire. Exposed participants were defined as having been in contact with someone with a PCR-confirmed or clinician-diagnosed COVID-19 case within 2 weeks of study entry. Mobile phlebotomists in the prospective study collected whole blood, serum and a nasopharyngeal or oropharyngeal swab from every participant. Prospective study participants could optionally give additional blood draws and questionnaires over a roughly 2-month period. Prospective study blood samples were shipped either frozen or at room temperature before DNA extraction.

Comments on this clone: It has no known antigen specificity. Per-base qualities were not stored, and no clone one base away is much larger.

TCRbeta CDR3 regions were amplified from genomic DNA by means of the immunoSEQ Assay, a bias-controlled multiplex PCR. Processing in the source paper ran as follows. The number of nucleated cells in each sample was estimated by amplification of reference gene primers within the assay. Sequence reads were collapsed and filtered to measure the absolute abundance of every unique TCRbeta CDR3 rearrangement. Productive Simpson clonality was computed per sample as the square root of Simpson's diversity index over productive rearrangements. This is the immuneACCESS table as TCRdb keeps it, with only in-frame sequences that have V and J called. A part of the clones is gone; compared with another copy, unresolved V genes explain less than half, and the rest is unexplained. V, J and clone size were drawn from that table, and D and trimming were deduced from the DNA. Here the sample has 250,000 to 300,000 clones; 70% to 90% occur a single time. Of the sample, less than 8.5% falls within the top ten clones.

Material: PBMCs or T cells enriched from blood (not recorded which). The receptor was isolated from a woman in her forties or fifties who had been exposed to COVID-19. The V and J genes are TRBV3-1 (or the pseudogene TRBV3-2) and TRBJ1-6; no D gene is confidently identified. The bases read TGTGCCAGCAGCCCCCCAGCGGGCAGCCCAAGCTCCTATAATTCACCCCTCCACTTT. It translates as CASSPPAGSPSSYNSPLHF.